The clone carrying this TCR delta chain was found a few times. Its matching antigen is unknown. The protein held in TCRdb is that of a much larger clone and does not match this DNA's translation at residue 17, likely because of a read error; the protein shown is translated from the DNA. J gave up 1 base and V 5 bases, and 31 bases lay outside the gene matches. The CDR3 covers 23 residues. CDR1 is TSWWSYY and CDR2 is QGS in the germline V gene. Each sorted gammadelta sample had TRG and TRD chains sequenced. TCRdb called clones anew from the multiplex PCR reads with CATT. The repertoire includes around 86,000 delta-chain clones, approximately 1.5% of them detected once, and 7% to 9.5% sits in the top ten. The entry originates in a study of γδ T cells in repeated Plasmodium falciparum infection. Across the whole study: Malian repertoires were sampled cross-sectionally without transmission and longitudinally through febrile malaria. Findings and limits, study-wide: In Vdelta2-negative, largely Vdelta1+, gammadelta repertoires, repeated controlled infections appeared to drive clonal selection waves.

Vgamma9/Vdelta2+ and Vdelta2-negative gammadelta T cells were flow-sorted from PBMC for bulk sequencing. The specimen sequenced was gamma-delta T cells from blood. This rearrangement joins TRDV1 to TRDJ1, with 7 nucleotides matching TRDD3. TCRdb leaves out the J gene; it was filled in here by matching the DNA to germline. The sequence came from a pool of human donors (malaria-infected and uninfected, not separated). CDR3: CALGKNIFLGPSYWGIATDKLIF. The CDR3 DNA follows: TGTGCTCTTGGGAAGAACATATTTTTGGGTCCGTCTTACTGGGGCATTGCCACCGATAAACTCATCTTT.